The 22 T cell receptor beta chains below come from one sample, sequenced in a study of CD8 T cells in ankylosing spondylitis. TCRdb re-called the 5' RACE reads through MiXCR, storing one row per CDR3 protein. The sample consists of about 150,000 distinct CDR3 sequences, around 45% of them appearing once. The sequenced sample was synovial fluid, either unsorted or a sorted T cell fraction (not recorded which). The receptors were sampled from a male donor with ankylosing spondylitis.

The chain recombines TRBV5-1 with TRBJ2-7; the match to TRBD1 covers 8 bases. Germline CDR1 SGHRS, CDR2 YFSETQ. This CDR3 has 15 residues. J gave up 2 bases and V 5 bases, and 9 bases lay outside the gene matches. The CDR3 bases are TGCGCCAGCAGACATACCGACAGGGGAACCTACGAGCAGTACTTC. This gives the protein CASRHTDRGTYEQYF.

V gene TRBV12-3 or TRBV12-4 combines with J gene TRBJ2-3; unclear D gene. The CDR3 extends over 12 amino acids. V was cut by 5 bases and J by 6 bases, with 9 bases left in between. The CDR3 reads CASSPLLDTQYF. In DNA, the CDR3 is TGTGCCAGCAGTCCCCTCCTGGATACGCAGTATTTT.

The V call is TRBV6-1, the J call TRBJ2-1; no definite D call. From germline, CDR1 is MNHNS and CDR2 SASEGT. This CDR3 region has 16 residues. V was trimmed by 5 bases and J by 8 bases, leaving 22 bases between them. The DNA for the CDR3 is TGTGCCAGCAGTCCTCAGACCCCCGCCGAGGCCCATGAGCAGTTCTTC. Amino acid sequence: CASSPQTPAEAHEQFF.

This chain connects TRBV4-1 to TRBJ1-1; D remains ambiguous. CDR1 MGHRA and CDR2 YSYEKL come from the germline V gene. The CDR3 sequence is 14 residues long. V lost 3 bases to trimming and J lost 1 base, with 9 bases between them. CDR3 amino acids: CASSHVSANTEAFF. The CDR3 nucleotides are TGCGCCAGCAGCCATGTCTCAGCGAACACTGAAGCTTTCTTT.

This clonotype was observed a few times. This chain connects TRBV11-3 to TRBJ1-1; D might be TRBD1 (5 bases). The V gene lost 5 bases and the J gene lost 0 bases, with 13 bases spanning the gap. CDR1 and CDR2 from the germline V gene are SGHNT and YENEEA. CDR3 length: 15 residues. CDR3 bases: TGTGCCAGCAGCGCCGGGGGAGAGATGAACACTGAAGCTTTCTTT. It translates to CASSAGGEMNTEAFF.

This chain uses TRBV6-2 or TRBV6-3 with TRBJ1-1; no reliable D call. This CDR3 is built from 13 residues. Between the trimmed V and J ends, which lost 5 bases and 1 base, there was a span of 8 bases. Germline V gives CDR1 MNHEY, CDR2 SVGEGT. CDR3 sequence: CASSKDENTEAFF. In DNA form, the CDR3 reads TGTGCCAGCAGTAAGGACGAGAACACTGAAGCTTTCTTT.

This clonotype was seen at least ten times. The chain is built from TRBV24-1 and TRBJ2-1; no reliable D call. Germline loops: CDR1 KGHDR, CDR2 SFDVKD. The CDR3 contains 16 residues. Trimming shortened V by 2 bases and J by 0 bases, and 10 bases separated the two germline ends. CDR3 protein: CATSDSGSSSYNEQFF. The CDR3 nucleotides are TGTGCCACCAGTGATTCGGGCAGCAGCTCCTACAATGAGCAGTTCTTC.

V is TRBV4-1 and J is TRBJ2-7; D may correspond to TRBD1 or TRBD2 (7 bases each). Trimming took off 2 bases at V and 0 bases at J, with 14 bases between the two ends. The CDR3 loop spans 16 amino acids. Germline-derived CDR1 and CDR2 are MGHRA and YSYEKL. The CDR3 protein is CASSQSPGGDSYEQYF. The CDR3 DNA reads TGCGCCAGCAGCCAATCCCCAGGGGGGGACTCCTACGAGCAGTACTTC.

The CDR3 DNA sequence: TGCAGTGCTAGACCCTACCCTGCGGGCCCTTGGAACGAGCAGTACTTC. It is translated as CSARPYPAGPWNEQYF. V is TRBV20-1 and J is TRBJ2-7, with a weak D call TRBD2 (5 bases). The CDR3 runs 16 residues. Trimming pared 2 bases from V and 5 bases from J, leaving 22 bases between. Looked up from germline, CDR1 is DFQATT and CDR2 is SNEGSKA (reference sequence).

At least ten counts were recorded for this clonotype. The V call is TRBV12-3 or TRBV12-4, the J call TRBJ2-5; 7 bases fit TRBD1. This CDR3 comprises 14 residues. Trimming took 7 bases from V and 4 from J; bases not matched to a gene: 9. In DNA, the CDR3 is TGTGCCAGCACTTCGACAGGGTTGGGAGAGACCCAGTACTTC. As protein: CASTSTGLGETQYF.

The chain carries TRBV12-3 or TRBV12-4 and TRBJ2-5; D unclear. Trimming took off 2 bases at V and 5 bases at J, with 18 bases between the two ends. This CDR3 region has 16 residues. CDR3 in amino acids: CASSLISWPGQETQYF. Written as DNA, the CDR3 is TGTGCCAGCAGTTTAATCTCCTGGCCCGGGCAGGAGACCCAGTACTTC.

This clonotype was seen at least ten times. The V gene is TRBV20-1, the J gene TRBJ2-3, with TRBD1 as a possible D gene (5 bases). Looked up from germline, CDR1 is DFQATT and CDR2 is SNEGSKA (reference sequence). The CDR3 has 14 residues. V dropped 3 bases and J dropped 0 bases, with 10 bases sitting between them. The CDR3 loop is CSASRVTSTDTQYF. Here the CDR3 DNA reads TGCAGTGCTAGCAGGGTAACTAGCACAGATACGCAGTATTTT.

This clonotype has only a few counts. V gene TRBV7-9 combines with J gene TRBJ1-2; D unresolved. Trimming stripped 0 bases from V and 4 bases from J, with 9 bases between. This CDR3 has 14 amino acids. CDR1 SEHNR and CDR2 FQNEAQ come from the germline V gene (reference sequence). This CDR3 is CASSLAQRRYGYTF. CDR3 nucleotide sequence: TGTGCCAGCAGCTTAGCGCAAAGGCGCTATGGCTACACCTTC.

The chain joins TRBV4-3 to TRBJ1-1; D is unclear. Germline lookup yields CDR1 LGHNA and CDR2 YSLEER. Trimming shortened V by 1 base and J by 0 bases, and 9 bases separated the two germline ends. This CDR3 is built from 15 residues. The CDR3 coding sequence is TGCGCCAGCAGCCAAGTTACCGGACTGAACACTGAAGCTTTCTTT. It is translated as CASSQVTGLNTEAFF.

This rearrangement joins TRBV4-1 to TRBJ2-2; 12 bases fit TRBD2. Germline lookup yields CDR1 MGHRA and CDR2 YSYEKL. This CDR3 comprises 17 residues. Trimming at V came to 6 bases and at J to 4 bases, leaving 9 bases not matched to a gene. CDR3 in DNA: TGCGCCAGCAGTCAACCTAGCGGGAGGGCCCCCACCGGGGAGCTGTTTTTT. This gives the protein CASSQPSGRAPTGELFF.

The V and J genes are TRBV6-2 or TRBV6-3 and TRBJ2-1; 15 bases agree with TRBD2. The length of the CDR3 is 18 residues. The V and J ends lost 5 bases and 1 base, in that order; junction bases with no gene match: 6. CDR1 and CDR2 (germline): MNHEY, SVGEGT. The CDR3 spells CASSPRTSGRGSYNEQFF. The CDR3 nucleotides are TGTGCCAGCAGTCCGAGGACTAGCGGGAGGGGATCCTACAATGAGCAGTTCTTC.

The table lists this clonotype with a few counts. The CDR3 sequence: CASTAGAYNEQFF. CDR3 nucleotides: TGTGCCAGCACGGCAGGGGCCTACAATGAGCAGTTCTTC. The V and J genes are TRBV6-1 and TRBJ2-1, with D possibly matching TRBD1 (6 bases). V was pared by 7 bases and J by 2 bases, with 9 bases between. Germline loops: CDR1 MNHNS, CDR2 SASEGT. CDR3 size: 13 residues.

The chain is built from TRBV9 and TRBJ2-1, with D possibly matching TRBD2 (6 bases). There are 15 residues in the CDR3. In germline, CDR1 is SGDLS, CDR2 YYNGEE. Trimming removed 4 bases from V and 4 bases from J, with 15 bases in between. The CDR3, as DNA: TGTGCCAGCAGCCAGGGACTCGAAAAGTACAATGAGCAGTTCTTC. Translating gives CASSQGLEKYNEQFF.

This chain uses TRBV5-1 with TRBJ2-7, with D hard to call. The CDR3 contains 12 residues. The germline V and J ends were trimmed by 4 bases and 3 bases, with 8 bases remaining between them. Germline V gives CDR1 SGHRS, CDR2 YFSETQ. For the CDR3, the DNA is TGCGCCAGCAGCCCGACTTACTACGAGCAGTACTTC. Its protein product is CASSPTYYEQYF.

Only a few counts were recorded for this clonotype. The chain links TRBV14 to TRBJ1-1, with 8 bases matching TRBD1. V lost 5 bases and J lost 10; bases outside the gene matches: 12. The CDR3 sequence is 14 residues long. CDR1 is SGHDN, CDR2 FVKESK, per germline. The CDR3 nucleotides are TGTGCCAGCAGCGGTTTGACAGGGGAGGAGGGAGCTTTCTTT. Its translation: CASSGLTGEEGAFF.

The rearrangement uses TRBV29-1 and TRBJ2-4; D may be TRBD2 (5 bases). This CDR3 is built from 16 residues. V gave up 0 bases and J gave up 5 bases, with 17 bases separating them. The germline V gene encodes CDR1 SQVTM and CDR2 ANQGSEA. The CDR3 protein is CSVEDHKGVEQNIQYF. Here the CDR3 DNA reads TGCAGCGTTGAAGATCACAAGGGAGTAGAGCAAAACATTCAGTACTTC.

In this sample, this clonotype turned up many times. This chain uses TRBV13 with TRBJ2-1, with a tentative D call TRBD2 (6 bases). Trimming stripped 4 bases from V and 1 base from J, with 14 bases between. This CDR3 is built from 16 residues. Germline CDR1 and CDR2: PRHDT and FYEKMQ (reference sequence). The CDR3 DNA reads TGTGCCAGCAGCTCCCCGGGGGAACCATCCTACAATGAGCAGTTCTTC. It encodes CASSSPGEPSYNEQFF.